These 20 T cell receptor beta chains came from one sample sequenced in a study of shared clonotypes between healthy human individuals. The table came from immunoSEQ multiplex PCR; TCRdb's copy has only in-frame clones and leaves some out. Found here are more than 2,000,000 clones, 80% to 95% of them singletons; the top ten hold approximately 0.4%. Material: naive CD4+ T cells from PBMCs. As for subset: CD45RA+ positively selected. Receptors originate from a man younger than 30 in good health. Some clones in this sample may be carry-over from other donors' samples.

CDR3 sequence reads: CASSLEWRGRSTGELFF. CDR3 sequence (DNA): TGTGCCAGCAGCTTAGAGTGGCGGGGGCGCAGCACCGGGGAGCTGTTTTTT. This chain connects TRBV7-8 to TRBJ2-2, with a tentative D call TRBD2 (7 bases). This CDR3 contains 17 residues. Germline CDR1 is SGHVS and CDR2 is FQNEAQ. V was shortened by 1 base and J by 4 bases, with 16 bases between the two germline ends.

This clone appeared a single time. V gene TRBV5-4 combines with J gene TRBJ2-5; 9 bases match TRBD2. Germline trimming cut 4 bases from V and 5 bases from J; bases unmatched to any gene: 12. The CDR3 is made up of 16 amino acids. The germline V gene has CDR1 SGHNT and CDR2 YYREEE (reference sequence). The CDR3 DNA follows: TGTGCCAGCAGCGCGGGGGGACTAGCCCAACGGGAGACCCAGTACTTC. Amino acids: CASSAGGLAQRETQYF.

This sequence joins TRBV7-2 and TRBJ1-4, with TRBD1 matching 11 bases. The V segment lost 0 bases and the J segment 7 bases; nucleotides outside the gene matches: 10. Germline V gene lookup returns CDR1 SGHTA and CDR2 FQGNSA. The CDR3 is 18 residues long. The CDR3 loop is CASSLARTGGGLVEKLFF. DNA of the CDR3: TGTGCCAGCAGCTTAGCCCGGACAGGGGGCGGATTAGTTGAAAAACTGTTTTTT.

The CDR3 region is CASSAAYTEAFF. In nucleotides, the CDR3 is TGTGCCAGCAGTGCAGCCTACACTGAAGCTTTCTTT. The chain combines TRBV6-5 with TRBJ1-1; D gene uncertain. V lost 5 bases, J lost 3 bases, and 7 bases lay in between. This CDR3 spans 12 amino acids. Germline values: CDR1 MNHEY, CDR2 SVGAGI.

The CDR3 DNA reads as TGCGCCAGCAGCCCCTTCGCGGGGGACCGGGGGGACGAGCAGTACTTC. Encoded protein: CASSPFAGDRGDEQYF. The chain joins TRBV5-1 to TRBJ2-7; 7 nucleotides agree with TRBD2. Germline V gene data show CDR1 as SGHRS and CDR2 as YFSETQ. Losses at the gene ends were 4 bases for V and 5 bases for J; bases not matched to a gene: 15. This CDR3 has 16 amino acids. The variable domain in full, with the rest retrieved from reference TRBV5-1 and TRBJ2-7, is KAGVTQTPRYLIKTRGQQVTLSCSPISGHRSVSWYQQTPGQGLQFLFEYFSETQRNKGNFPGRFSGRQFSNSRSEMNVSTLELGDSALYLCASSPFAGDRGDEQYFGPGTRLTVT.

This clone was counted a single time. This chain uses TRBV5-1 with TRBJ2-1; 13 nucleotides match TRBD2. The junction had 6 bases not matched to a gene; V was cut back by 3 bases and J by 9 bases. The CDR3 spans 15 residues. Looked up from germline, CDR1 is SGHRS and CDR2 is YFSETQ. The CDR3 nucleotides read TGCGCCAGCAGCTCCGGACTAGCGGGAGTTAGTGAGCAGTTCTTC. It encodes CASSSGLAGVSEQFF.

This chain links TRBV5-4 with TRBJ2-3, with TRBD2 matching over 8 bases. The CDR3 contains 15 residues. V shed 5 bases and J 0 bases; nucleotides not matched to a gene: 5. Germline V CDR1 and CDR2: SGHNT, YYREEE (reference sequence). In DNA form, the CDR3 reads TGTGCCAGCAGTCAATCTAGCGGGAGCACAGATACGCAGTATTTT. Residues: CASSQSSGSTDTQYF.

The J gene is TRBJ2-3, the V gene TRBV28, with 7 bases lining up with TRBD1. The CDR3 loop spans 14 amino acids. Trimming removed 9 bases from V and 1 base from J; junction bases left unmatched: 7. Per germline, CDR1 MDHEN and CDR2 SYDVKM. This chain's CDR3 is CASNRDRGTDTQYF. The CDR3 region has the DNA TGTGCCAGTAACCGGGACAGAGGCACAGATACGCAGTATTTT.

The CDR3 nucleotides read TGTGCCAGCAGCTTAGGGTGGGTACAGAACACTGAAGCTTTCTTT. The encoded protein is CASSLGWVQNTEAFF. This chain uses TRBV11-2 with TRBJ1-1; D not resolved. The V end lost 1 base, the J end lost 1 base, and 10 bases lay between the germline ends. The germline CDR1 and CDR2 sequences are SGHAT and FQNNGV. This CDR3 is 15 amino acids long.

The J gene is TRBJ1-2, the V gene TRBV6-1; D not certain. V lost 7 bases and J lost 0, with 9 bases in between. Germline V gene lookup returns CDR1 MNHNS and CDR2 SASEGT. CDR3 length: 13 residues. The CDR3 DNA reads as TGTGCCAGCACGCCAAGATCTAACTATGGCTACACCTTC. It codes for CASTPRSNYGYTF.

V is TRBV19 and J is TRBJ2-5; no clear D. The germline CDR1 and CDR2 sequences are LNHDA and SQIVND (reference sequence). CDR3 length: 11 residues. Trimming left V 8 bases short and J 4 bases short, with 8 bases between. Here the CDR3 reads CASRTGETQYF. In nucleotides, the CDR3 is TGTGCCAGTCGTACGGGAGAGACCCAGTACTTC.

This clone was picked up one time. The rearrangement joins TRBV4-1 to TRBJ2-3; D is possibly TRBD2 (6 bases). CDR1 and CDR2 (germline): MGHRA, YSYEKL. CDR3 length: 14 amino acids. The V gene lost 2 bases and the J gene lost 4 bases, with 10 bases spanning the gap. This CDR3 is CASSQRTIPDTQYF. The CDR3, as DNA: TGCGCCAGCAGCCAACGGACTATCCCAGATACGCAGTATTTT.

The rearrangement joins TRBV23-1 to TRBJ1-3; D perhaps matches TRBD1 (6 bases). TRBV23-1 is annotated as an ORF whose role is uncertain. V was pared by 0 bases and J by 3 bases, with 9 bases between. This CDR3 spans 15 amino acids. The CDR3 loop is CASSQSAGDGNTIYF. CDR3 sequence (DNA): TGCGCCAGCAGTCAATCGGCAGGGGATGGAAACACCATATATTTT.

The chain is built from TRBV11-1 and TRBJ2-7; D may match TRBD1 or TRBD2 (6 bases each). The V gene lost 4 bases and the J gene lost 2 bases, with 15 bases spanning the gap. CDR1 is SGHAT, CDR2 FQDESV, per germline (reference sequence). The CDR3 has 15 amino acids. For the CDR3, the DNA is TGTGCCAGCAGCTATTCCTCGGGGGCGACCTACGAGCAGTACTTC. Protein product: CASSYSSGATYEQYF.

The chain has TRBV29-1 and TRBJ1-3, with a possible D match to TRBD1 (6 bases). Looked up from germline, CDR1 is SQVTM and CDR2 is ANQGSEA. The CDR3 length is 13 residues. V was shortened by 3 bases and J by 4 bases, with 10 bases between the two germline ends. The CDR3 here is CSVDRGAGNTIYF. DNA of the CDR3: TGCAGCGTTGATCGGGGGGCGGGAAACACCATATATTTT.

The J gene is TRBJ2-5, the V gene TRBV29-1; 8 positions agree with TRBD1. This CDR3 region has 12 residues. The J segment lost 6 bases and the V segment lost 7 bases, leaving 7 bases of the junction unmatched. Germline loops: CDR1 SQVTM, CDR2 ANQGSEA. The CDR3 loop is CSARTGTQTQYF. CDR3 sequence (DNA): TGCAGCGCAAGGACAGGGACGCAGACCCAGTACTTC.

The rearrangement uses TRBV4-1 and TRBJ1-3; 8 bases are shared with TRBD1. CDR3 length equals 19 residues. In germline, CDR1 is MGHRA, CDR2 YSYEKL. With V trimmed by 1 base and J by 3 bases, 14 bases remained unmatched. The CDR3 loop reads CASSQVRDRQGRVGNTIYF. The CDR3 DNA is TGCGCCAGCAGCCAAGTTAGGGACAGACAGGGGCGCGTTGGAAACACCATATATTTT.

The rearrangement joins TRBV6-5 to TRBJ2-7, with TRBD1 identical over 10 bases. Germline CDR1 MNHEY, CDR2 SVGAGI. The junction had 6 bases not matched to a gene; V was cut back by 5 bases and J by 2 bases. The CDR3 runs 15 residues. DNA of the CDR3: TGTGCCAGCAGTCGGGACAGGGGTTCGACCTACGAGCAGTACTTC. Translation: CASSRDRGSTYEQYF.

The chain links TRBV5-8 to TRBJ1-1; D is perhaps TRBD1 (6 bases). CDR1 SGHTS and CDR2 YDEGEE come from the germline V gene. The CDR3 contains 15 residues. The V end was cut by 4 bases, the J end by 4 bases, with 17 bases between. This chain's CDR3 is CASSLTRGGFTEAFF. CDR3 in DNA: TGTGCCAGCAGCCTAACCAGAGGGGGGTTCACTGAAGCTTTCTTT. Together with reference TRBV5-8 and TRBJ1-1, the CDR3 gives the full variable domain: EAGVTQSPTHLIKTRGQQATLRCSPISGHTSVYWYQQALGLGLQFLLWYDEGEERNRGNFPPRFSGRQFPNYSSELNVNALELEDSALYLCASSLTRGGFTEAFFGQGTRLTVV.

About this clone itself: The sample contains more than one DNA sequence encoding this CDR3. J is TRBJ2-7 and V is TRBV6-5, with 9 positions matching TRBD1. V dropped 2 bases and J dropped 7; count of bases not matched to a gene: 6. The V gene's germline CDR1 is MNHEY and CDR2 SVGAGI. This CDR3 comprises 14 residues. The CDR3 DNA sequence: TGTGCCAGCAGTTACAACAGGGGGCCAGGGGAGCAGTACTTC. Translation: CASSYNRGPGEQYF.